Listed below are T cell receptor beta chains from one sample, sequenced in a study of PD-L1 blockade in urothelial cancer. Assay: immunoSEQ multiplex PCR; the TCRdb copy retains only in-frame clones and omits some. Among around 110,000 clones listed, less than 95% were seen once. Here the sequenced sample was PBMCs, taken around atezolizumab (anti-PD-L1) treatment. These receptors all stem from a man between 60 and 75 years old with urothelial cancer. Both conserved end residues are part of each CDR3. Fields, in order: D gene, J gene, clone size, V gene, CDR3 protein, CDR3 DNA. A D gene is named only where the DNA matches it firmly. The size of a clone is reported for some rows only, either as once, few or many, or as a class for expanded clones.

>.|TRBJ2-7|.|TRBV11-2
CASSPRLGTPIYEQYF
TGTGCCAGCAGCCCCCGACTAGGGACTCCCATTTACGAGCAGTACTTC
>.|TRBJ2-7|.|TRBV7-9
CASSLDHYEQYF
TGTGCCAGCAGCTTAGATCACTACGAGCAGTACTTC
>.|TRBJ2-3|.|TRBV7-3
CASSRDFTDTQYF
TGTGCCAGCAGTCGGGACTTCACAGATACGCAGTATTTT
>TRBD1|TRBJ2-7|.|TRBV28
CASSLQGTVRNEQYF
TGTGCCAGCAGTTTACAGGGGACAGTGAGGAACGAGCAGTACTTC
>.|TRBJ1-4|.|TRBV19
CASSRQLSNEKLFF
TGTGCCAGTAGCCGACAGCTCTCTAATGAAAAACTGTTTTTT
>.|TRBJ2-5|.|TRBV2
CASSLDTTGETQYF
TGTGCCAGCAGTTTGGACACTACAGGGGAGACCCAGTACTTC
>.|TRBJ2-1|.|TRBV7-3
CASSLGHGPYNEQFF
TGTGCCAGCAGCTTGGGACACGGCCCATACAATGAGCAGTTCTTC
>TRBD1|TRBJ1-4|.|TRBV29-1
CSVGRRGHEKLFF
TGCAGCGTTGGACGCAGGGGGCATGAAAAACTGTTTTTT
>.|TRBJ1-1|.|TRBV19
CASRMGLTNTEAFF
TGTGCCAGTAGGATGGGACTCACGAACACTGAAGCTTTCTTT
>TRBD1|TRBJ1-1|.|TRBV28
CASSLRDRAAFF
TGTGCCAGCAGTTTACGGGACAGGGCGGCTTTCTTT
>.|TRBJ1-2|once|TRBV4-1
CASSQVSSVGGYTF
TGCGCCAGCAGCCAAGTTAGTTCGGTCGGTGGCTACACCTTC
>TRBD2|TRBJ2-5|.|TRBV5-1
CASSARLAGGGETQYF
TGCGCCAGCAGCGCGCGACTAGCGGGGGGTGGAGAGACCCAGTACTTC
>.|TRBJ1-1|.|TRBV5-1
CASSPQGITEAFF
TGCGCCAGCAGCCCGCAGGGGATCACTGAAGCTTTCTTT
>TRBD2|TRBJ2-1|.|TRBV2
CASTTSGSYNEQFF
TGTGCCAGCACAACTAGCGGGTCCTACAATGAGCAGTTCTTC
>TRBD1|TRBJ2-7|.|TRBV5-1
CASSLDRGQSYEQYF
TGCGCCAGCAGCTTGGACAGGGGGCAATCCTACGAGCAGTACTTC
>.|TRBJ2-7|.|TRBV6-1
CASTEGGATSYEQYF
TGTGCCAGCACCGAAGGGGGGGCGACCTCCTACGAGCAGTACTTC
>.|TRBJ1-1|few|TRBV2
CASSEQSMNTEAFF
TGTGCCAGCAGTGAGCAGTCCATGAACACTGAAGCTTTCTTT
>.|TRBJ2-2|.|TRBV7-9
CASSGGTHTGELFF
TGTGCCAGCAGCGGCGGGACCCACACCGGGGAGCTGTTTTTT
>.|TRBJ2-7|once|TRBV7-4
CASSLGVPPGAAVYEQYF
TGTGCCAGCAGCTTAGGCGTCCCTCCAGGGGCGGCCGTATACGAGCAGTACTTC
>.|TRBJ2-1|.|TRBV27
CASSRSHLEQFF
TGTGCCAGCAGTCGTAGTCATCTAGAGCAGTTCTTC
>TRBD2|TRBJ2-3|once|TRBV2
CASGLAGGLGTDTQYF
TGTGCCAGCGGCCTAGCGGGGGGGCTTGGCACAGATACGCAGTATTTT
>.|TRBJ2-2|once|TRBV7-3
CASSLGALEGHTGELFF
TGTGCCAGCAGCTTAGGGGCCTTAGAAGGGCACACCGGGGAGCTGTTTTTT
>.|TRBJ2-7|.|TRBV19
CASNTGHRSEQYF
TGTGCCAGTAATACGGGACATCGTTCCGAGCAGTACTTC
>.|TRBJ1-4|.|TRBV19
CASSRGEKLFF
TGTGCCAGTAGTCGGGGTGAAAAACTGTTTTTT
>.|TRBJ2-5|.|TRBV5-8
CASSPETGRQETQYF
TGTGCCAGCTCCCCCGAGACAGGCAGACAAGAGACCCAGTACTTC
>.|TRBJ2-3|once|TRBV7-2
CASSSKLLTDTQYF
TGTGCCAGCAGCTCAAAACTTTTGACAGATACGCAGTATTTT
>.|TRBJ1-3|.|TRBV5-4
CASSSGSGNTIYF
TGTGCCAGCAGCTCAGGGTCTGGAAACACCATATATTTT
>TRBD1|TRBJ1-5|.|TRBV5-6
CASSLERGLSNQPQHF
TGTGCCAGCAGCTTGGAGAGGGGGCTAAGCAATCAGCCCCAGCATTTT
>.|TRBJ2-3|.|TRBV5-6
CASSYGGRRTDTQYF
TGTGCCAGCAGTTACGGAGGGCGGCGCACAGATACGCAGTATTTT
>TRBD2|TRBJ2-1|.|TRBV5-1
CASSLGGTSGGNEQFF
TGCGCCAGCAGCTTGGGCGGGACTAGCGGGGGCAATGAGCAGTTCTTC
>TRBD2|TRBJ2-7|.|TRBV30
CAWRGTSGRGSSYEQYF
TGTGCCTGGAGAGGGACTAGCGGGAGAGGGAGCTCCTACGAGCAGTACTTC
>TRBD2|TRBJ2-5|.|TRBV5-6
CASSPGTSGETQYF
TGTGCCAGCAGCCCCGGGACTAGCGGGGAGACCCAGTACTTC
>TRBD2|TRBJ2-5|.|TRBV7-9
CASSPLAGGQETQYF
TGTGCCAGCAGCCCACTAGCGGGGGGACAAGAGACCCAGTACTTC
>TRBD1|TRBJ2-5|.|TRBV11-2
CASSQHRDSNQETQYF
TGTGCCAGCAGCCAACACCGGGACAGCAACCAAGAGACCCAGTACTTC
>TRBD2|TRBJ2-5|.|TRBV20-1
CSASPGGTQYF
TGCAGTGCTAGTCCGGGGGGGACCCAGTACTTC
>TRBD2|TRBJ2-7|once|TRBV2
CASLAASGSYEQYF
TGTGCCAGCTTAGCCGCCAGCGGGAGCTACGAGCAGTACTTC
>TRBD2|TRBJ2-4|.|TRBV5-1
CASSTGRGVDQNIQYF
TGCGCCAGCAGCACGGGGAGGGGAGTTGATCAAAACATTCAGTACTTC
>.|TRBJ2-7|.|TRBV4-2
CASSQLGPYEQYF
TGTGCCAGCAGCCAACTGGGCCCCTACGAGCAGTACTTC
>TRBD1|TRBJ1-1|.|TRBV11-2
CASSLDLAGGLGTEAFF
TGTGCCAGCAGCTTAGATCTGGCAGGGGGTTTGGGGACTGAAGCTTTCTTT
>.|TRBJ2-7|.|TRBV7-6
CASSLARVTDEQYF
TGTGCCAGCAGCTTAGCGCGGGTCACGGATGAGCAGTACTTC
>.|TRBJ1-4|once|TRBV19
CASSPARGGEKLFF
TGTGCCAGTAGTCCAGCTAGGGGAGGTGAAAAACTGTTTTTT
>.|TRBJ2-1|.|TRBV7-2
CASSLGGDSYNEQFF
TGTGCCAGCAGCTTAGGGGGGGACTCCTACAATGAGCAGTTCTTC
>.|TRBJ1-5|.|TRBV27
CASSLFGQPQHF
TGTGCCAGCAGTTTATTCGGTCAGCCCCAGCATTTT
>.|TRBJ2-1|.|TRBV18
CASSPRSLEQFF
TGTGCCAGCTCACCTCGTAGTCTTGAGCAGTTCTTC
>.|TRBJ1-2|once|TRBV21-1
CASSNWQDRALNYGYTF
TGTGCCAGCAGCAATTGGCAGGACAGGGCTTTAAACTATGGCTACACCTTC
>.|TRBJ1-1|once|TRBV4-1
CASSRSDTMNTEAFF
TGCGCCAGCAGCCGGTCGGACACAATGAACACTGAAGCTTTCTTT
>TRBD2|TRBJ2-5|.|TRBV2
CASSVSGSVRETQYF
TGTGCCAGCAGTGTTAGCGGGAGCGTCCGGGAGACCCAGTACTTC
>.|TRBJ2-1|.|TRBV11-2
CASSSRFVYNEQFF
TGTGCCAGCAGCTCTAGGTTCGTCTACAATGAGCAGTTCTTC
>.|TRBJ2-7|.|TRBV6-5
CASSYSRDSYEQYF
TGTGCCAGCAGTTACTCTCGGGACTCCTACGAGCAGTACTTC
>TRBD2|TRBJ2-3|.|TRBV10-3
CATTSGSPTDTQYF
TGTGCCACGACTAGCGGGAGTCCCACAGATACGCAGTATTTT
>.|TRBJ2-1|.|TRBV4-2
CASSQERGPYNEQFF
TGTGCCAGCAGCCAAGAGCGGGGGCCTTACAATGAGCAGTTCTTC
>TRBD1|TRBJ1-2|.|TRBV7-2
CASSLAGTTGIYGYTF
TGTGCCAGCAGCTTAGCGGGTACGACAGGGATCTATGGCTACACCTTC
>TRBD2|TRBJ2-1|.|TRBV30
CAWSGLIAGGPQFF
TGTGCCTGGAGTGGCTTGATAGCGGGAGGCCCCCAGTTCTTC
>.|TRBJ2-1|.|TRBV5-8
CASTVEGATYNEQFF
TGTGCCAGCACCGTGGAAGGGGCAACCTACAATGAGCAGTTCTTC
>TRBD2|TRBJ2-1|.|TRBV19
CASRGWSGQGLTSGRRKTYNEQFF
TGTGCCAGTAGAGGGTGGTCGGGACAGGGATTGACTAGCGGGAGGCGAAAAACCTACAATGAGCAGTTCTTC